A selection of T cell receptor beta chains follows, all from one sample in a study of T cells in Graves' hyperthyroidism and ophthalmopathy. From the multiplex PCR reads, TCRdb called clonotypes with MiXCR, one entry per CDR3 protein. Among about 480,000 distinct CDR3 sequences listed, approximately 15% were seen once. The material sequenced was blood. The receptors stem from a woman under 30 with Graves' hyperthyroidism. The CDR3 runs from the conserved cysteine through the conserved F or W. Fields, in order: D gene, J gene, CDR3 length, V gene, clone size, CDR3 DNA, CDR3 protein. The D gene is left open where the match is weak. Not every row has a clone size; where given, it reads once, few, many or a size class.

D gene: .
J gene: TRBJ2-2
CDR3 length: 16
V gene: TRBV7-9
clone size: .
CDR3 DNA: TGTGCCAGCAGCGGAATCATACAGGGTTCCACCGGGGAGCTGTTTTTT
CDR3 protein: CASSGIIQGSTGELFF

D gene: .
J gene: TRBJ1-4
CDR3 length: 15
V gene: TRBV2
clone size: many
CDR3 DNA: TGTGCCAGCGGCTTGCCATTTTCAACTAATGAAAAACTGTTTTTT
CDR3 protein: CASGLPFSTNEKLFF

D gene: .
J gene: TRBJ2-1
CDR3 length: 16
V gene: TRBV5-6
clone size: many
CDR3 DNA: TGTGCCAGCAGCTTGGTTGCGGAGAGCTCCTACAATGAGCAGTTCTTC
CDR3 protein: CASSLVAESSYNEQFF

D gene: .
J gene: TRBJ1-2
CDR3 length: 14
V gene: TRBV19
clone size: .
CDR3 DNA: TGTGCCAGTAGTATTGAAAAGGGGTCGGGTGGCTACACCTTC
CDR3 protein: CASSIEKGSGGYTF

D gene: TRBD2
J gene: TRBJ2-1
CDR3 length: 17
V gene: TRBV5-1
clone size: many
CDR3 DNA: TGCGCCAGCAGCTTGCCTAGCGGGAGCCTCTCCTACAATGAGCAGTTCTTC
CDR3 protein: CASSLPSGSLSYNEQFF

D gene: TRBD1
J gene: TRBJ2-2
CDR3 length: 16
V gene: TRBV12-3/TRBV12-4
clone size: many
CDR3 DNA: TGTGCCAGCAGTTACAGACAGGGGGCGAGTACCGGGGAGCTGTTTTTT
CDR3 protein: CASSYRQGASTGELFF

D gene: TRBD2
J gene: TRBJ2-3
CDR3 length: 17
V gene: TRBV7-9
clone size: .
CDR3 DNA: TGTGCCAGCAGCCACTGGGGACTAGCGGGAGGAGCAGATACGCAGTATTTT
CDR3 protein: CASSHWGLAGGADTQYF

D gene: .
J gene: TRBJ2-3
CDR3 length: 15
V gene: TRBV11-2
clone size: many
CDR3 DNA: TGTGCCAGCAGCTTATATGCTCCTACACCAGATACGCAGTATTTT
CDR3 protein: CASSLYAPTPDTQYF

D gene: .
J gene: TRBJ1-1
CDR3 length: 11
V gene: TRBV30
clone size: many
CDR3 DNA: TGTGCCTGGGAATCGAACACTGAAGCTTTCTTT
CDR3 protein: CAWESNTEAFF

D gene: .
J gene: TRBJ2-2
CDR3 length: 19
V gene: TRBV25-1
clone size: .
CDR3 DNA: TGTGCCAGCAGTGAGAGGGACCTCGGCATCTTCCCGCACACCGGGGAGCTGTTTTTT
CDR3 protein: CASSERDLGIFPHTGELFF

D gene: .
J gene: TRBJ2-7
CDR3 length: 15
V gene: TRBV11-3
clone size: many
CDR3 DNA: TGTGCCAGCACCCCCCGAGCAGGGAAGCCTTACGAGCAGTACTTC
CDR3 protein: CASTPRAGKPYEQYF

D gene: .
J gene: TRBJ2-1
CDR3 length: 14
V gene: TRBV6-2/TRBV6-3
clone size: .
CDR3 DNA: TGTGCCAGCAGTCTGACCGTAGCAAGCAATGAGCAGTTCTTC
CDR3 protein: CASSLTVASNEQFF

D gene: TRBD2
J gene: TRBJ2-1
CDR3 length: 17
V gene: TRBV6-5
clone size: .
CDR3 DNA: TGTGCCAGCACTTACTCGGGACTAGCGGGAAGTAGGGATGAGCAGTTCTTC
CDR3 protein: CASTYSGLAGSRDEQFF

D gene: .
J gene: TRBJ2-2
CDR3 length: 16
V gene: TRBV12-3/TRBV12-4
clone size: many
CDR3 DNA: TGTGCCAGCAGTTTTTCCCGCGTCGCGAACACCGGGGAGCTGTTTTTT
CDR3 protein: CASSFSRVANTGELFF

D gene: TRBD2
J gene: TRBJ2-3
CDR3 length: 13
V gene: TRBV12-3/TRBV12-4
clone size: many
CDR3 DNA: TGTGCCAGCAGCGTTGGGGGGGGGGATACGCAGTATTTT
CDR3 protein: CASSVGGGDTQYF

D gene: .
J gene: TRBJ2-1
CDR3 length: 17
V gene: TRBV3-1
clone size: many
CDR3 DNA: TGTGCCAGCAGCCAAGATGAGATGTTTAGCTCCTACAATGAGCAGTTCTTC
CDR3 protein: CASSQDEMFSSYNEQFF

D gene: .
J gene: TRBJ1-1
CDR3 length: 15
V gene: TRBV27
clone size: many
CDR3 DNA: TGTGCCAGCAGTTTATCCGGAAACCTGAACACTGAAGCTTTCTTT
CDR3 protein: CASSLSGNLNTEAFF

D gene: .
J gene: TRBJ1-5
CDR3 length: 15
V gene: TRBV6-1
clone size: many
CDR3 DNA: TGTGCCAGCAGAACAGGGAATGGGATTCGGCAGCCCCAGCATTTT
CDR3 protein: CASRTGNGIRQPQHF

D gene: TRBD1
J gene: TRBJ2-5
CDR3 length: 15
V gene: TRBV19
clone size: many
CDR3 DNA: TGTGCCAGCGCAGGTACTTCGACAGGGCTCGAGACCCAGTACTTC
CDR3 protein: CASAGTSTGLETQYF

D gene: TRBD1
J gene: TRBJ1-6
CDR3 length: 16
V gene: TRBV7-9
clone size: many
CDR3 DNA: TGTGCCAGCAGCTCCACGCGGCGGGACAGGAGGGGACCCCTCCACTTT
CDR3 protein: CASSSTRRDRRGPLHF

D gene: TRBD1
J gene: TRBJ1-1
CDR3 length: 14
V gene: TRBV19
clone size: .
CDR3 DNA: TGTGCCAGTAGTATAGGTTGGACAGGAACTGAAGCTTTCTTT
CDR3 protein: CASSIGWTGTEAFF

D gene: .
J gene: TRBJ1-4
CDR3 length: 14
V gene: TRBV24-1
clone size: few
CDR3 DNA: TGTGCCACCAGTGCGCCAGCAACTAATGAAAAACTGTTTTTT
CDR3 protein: CATSAPATNEKLFF

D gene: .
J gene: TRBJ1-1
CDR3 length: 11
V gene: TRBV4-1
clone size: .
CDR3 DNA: TGCGCCAGCAGCCAAGGATTAGGAGCTTTCTTT
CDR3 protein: CASSQGLGAFF

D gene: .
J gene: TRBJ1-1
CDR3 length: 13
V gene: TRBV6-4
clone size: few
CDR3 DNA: TGTGCCAGCAGTGACTCCCCGGACACTGAAGCTTTCTTT
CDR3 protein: CASSDSPDTEAFF

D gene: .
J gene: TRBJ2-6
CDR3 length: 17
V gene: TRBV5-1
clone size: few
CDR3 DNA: TGCGCCAGCGCACCCTCGGGACGGCGCTCTGGGGCCAACGTCCTGACTTTC
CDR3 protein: CASAPSGRRSGANVLTF

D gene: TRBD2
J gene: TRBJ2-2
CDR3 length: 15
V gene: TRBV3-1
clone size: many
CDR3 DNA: TGTGCCAGCAGCCTCAAGCGGGGGAACACCGGGGAGCTGTTTTTT
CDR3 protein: CASSLKRGNTGELFF

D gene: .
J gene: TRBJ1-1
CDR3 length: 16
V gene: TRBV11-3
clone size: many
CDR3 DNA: TGTGCCAGCAGCTCACGTTGGGGGGGACAGAACACTGAAGCTTTCTTT
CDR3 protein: CASSSRWGGQNTEAFF